The source of this T cell receptor beta chain is a study of T-cell memory formation after mild COVID-19. Overall study findings and caveats: CD4/CD8 balance held among clones contracting day 15 to 85, and later expanders leaned CD4+. A subset of responding clones appeared in pre-infection memory, suggesting cross-reactive memory joined.

This clonotype was seen just once. Its specificity is not known. Employing constant-segment primers, 5'RACE generated TCR alpha and TCR beta cDNA libraries bearing sample barcodes and UMIs. TCRdb used MiXCR to reprocess the 5' RACE reads, holding one entry per CDR3 protein. Altogether about 350,000 distinct CDR3 sequences are present, around 20% being singletons, with the ten largest covering 21%. The CDR3 is made up of 15 amino acids. Trimming took off 4 bases at V and 0 bases at J, with 10 bases between the two ends. Germline assignment: CDR1 LNHNV and CDR2 YYDKDF (reference sequence). The sample comprised PBMCs or a T cell subset sorted from them (not recorded which). This chain uses TRBV15 with TRBJ1-3, with TRBD1 as a possible D gene (5 bases). The TCR was taken from a young man who had mild COVID-19 (a few samples of this study predate the infection). Cell type and time point are not known. This CDR3 is CATSKTANSGNTIYF. The CDR3 region has the DNA TGTGCCACCAGCAAGACAGCCAACTCTGGAAACACCATATATTTT.